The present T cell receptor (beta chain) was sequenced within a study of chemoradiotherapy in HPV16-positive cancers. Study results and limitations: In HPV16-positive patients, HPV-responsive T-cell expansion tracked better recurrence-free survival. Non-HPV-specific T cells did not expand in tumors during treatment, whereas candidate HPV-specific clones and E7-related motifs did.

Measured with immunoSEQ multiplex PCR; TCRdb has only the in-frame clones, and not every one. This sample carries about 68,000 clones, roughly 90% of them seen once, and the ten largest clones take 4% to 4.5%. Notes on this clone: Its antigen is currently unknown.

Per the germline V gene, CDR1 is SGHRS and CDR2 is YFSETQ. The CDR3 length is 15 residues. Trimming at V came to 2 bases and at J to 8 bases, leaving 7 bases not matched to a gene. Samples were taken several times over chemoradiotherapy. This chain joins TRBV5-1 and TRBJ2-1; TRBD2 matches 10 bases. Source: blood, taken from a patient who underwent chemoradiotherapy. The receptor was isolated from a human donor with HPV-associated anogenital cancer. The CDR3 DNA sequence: TGCGCCAGCAGCTTTCAAGCGGGAGGGCCGTATGAGCAGTTCTTC. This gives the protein CASSFQAGGPYEQFF.